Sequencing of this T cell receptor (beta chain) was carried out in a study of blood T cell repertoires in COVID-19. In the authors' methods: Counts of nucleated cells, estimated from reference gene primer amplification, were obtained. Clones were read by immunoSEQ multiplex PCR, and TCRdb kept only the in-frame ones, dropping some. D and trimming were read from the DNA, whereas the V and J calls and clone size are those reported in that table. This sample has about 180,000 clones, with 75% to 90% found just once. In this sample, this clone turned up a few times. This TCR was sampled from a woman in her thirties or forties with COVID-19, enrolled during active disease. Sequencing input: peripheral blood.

The CDR3 nucleotides read TGTGCCAGCAGCTCGGGACAGAGTCCCTACGAGCAGTACTTC. It translates to CASSSGQSPYEQYF. The chain carries TRBV7-9 and TRBJ2-7; TRBD1 matches 7 bases. This CDR3 region has 14 residues. J lost 2 bases, V lost 4 bases, and 5 bases had no gene match. Germline CDR1 reads SEHNR; CDR2 reads FQNEAQ (reference sequence).